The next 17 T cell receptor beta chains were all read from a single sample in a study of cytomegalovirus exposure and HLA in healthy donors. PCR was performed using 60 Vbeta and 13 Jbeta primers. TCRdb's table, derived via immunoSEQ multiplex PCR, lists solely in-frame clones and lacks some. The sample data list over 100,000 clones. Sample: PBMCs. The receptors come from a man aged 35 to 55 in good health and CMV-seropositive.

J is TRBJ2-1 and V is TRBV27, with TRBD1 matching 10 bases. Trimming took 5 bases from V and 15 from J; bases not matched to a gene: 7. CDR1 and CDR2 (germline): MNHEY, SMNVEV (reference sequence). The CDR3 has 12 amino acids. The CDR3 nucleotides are TGTGCCAGCAGTAACAGACAGGGGGCTCTGTTCTTC. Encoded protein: CASSNRQGALFF.

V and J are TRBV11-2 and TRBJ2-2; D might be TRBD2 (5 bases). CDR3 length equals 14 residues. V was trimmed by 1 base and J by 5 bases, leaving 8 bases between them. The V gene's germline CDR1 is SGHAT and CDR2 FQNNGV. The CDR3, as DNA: TGTGCCAGCAGCTTAGGGGAGAGGACCGGGGAGCTGTTTTTT. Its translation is CASSLGERTGELFF.

As DNA, the CDR3 is TGCGCCAGCAGCTCTGGACTAGCGGGAAGCTACGAGCAGTACTTC. This translates into CASSSGLAGSYEQYF. The rearrangement uses TRBV5-1 and TRBJ2-7, with TRBD2 identical over 12 bases. V gave up 3 bases and J gave up 3 bases; unmatched junction bases: 4. The CDR3 extends over 15 amino acids. Germline V gene lookup returns CDR1 SGHRS and CDR2 YFSETQ.

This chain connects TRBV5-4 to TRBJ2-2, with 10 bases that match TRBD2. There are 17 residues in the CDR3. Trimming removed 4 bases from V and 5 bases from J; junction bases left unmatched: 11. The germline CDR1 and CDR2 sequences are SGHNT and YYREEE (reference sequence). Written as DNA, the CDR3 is TGTGCCAGCAGCCCGGGAGGAGCGGGAGGGCGGACCGGGGAGCTGTTTTTT. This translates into CASSPGGAGGRTGELFF.

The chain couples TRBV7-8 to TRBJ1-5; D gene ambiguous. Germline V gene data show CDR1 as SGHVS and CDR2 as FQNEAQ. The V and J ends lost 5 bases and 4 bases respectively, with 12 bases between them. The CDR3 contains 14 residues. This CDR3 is CASSLPGGNQPQHF. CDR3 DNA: TGTGCCAGCAGCCTCCCGGGAGGGAATCAGCCCCAGCATTTT.

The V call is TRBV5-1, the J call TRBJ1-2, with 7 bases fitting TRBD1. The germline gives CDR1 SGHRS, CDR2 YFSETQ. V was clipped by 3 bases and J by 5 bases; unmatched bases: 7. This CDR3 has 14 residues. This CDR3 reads CASSSGQVEYGYTF. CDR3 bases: TGCGCCAGCAGCTCCGGACAGGTGGAGTATGGCTACACCTTC.

The CDR3 DNA reads as TGTGCCAGTATCGGCCGGGAAAGGGGCACAGATACGCAGTATTTT. Translating it yields CASIGRERGTDTQYF. The rearrangement uses TRBV19 and TRBJ2-3; a weak D match, TRBD2 (5 bases). CDR3 length equals 15 residues. Per the germline V gene, CDR1 is LNHDA and CDR2 is SQIVND (reference sequence). The V end lost 7 bases, the J end lost 1 base, and 15 bases lay between the germline ends.

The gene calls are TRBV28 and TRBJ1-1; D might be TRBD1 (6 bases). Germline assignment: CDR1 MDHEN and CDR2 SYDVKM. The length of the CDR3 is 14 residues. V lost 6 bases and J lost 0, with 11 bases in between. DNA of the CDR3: TGTGCCAGCAGAAGACAGGCTATGAACACTGAAGCTTTCTTT. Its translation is CASRRQAMNTEAFF.

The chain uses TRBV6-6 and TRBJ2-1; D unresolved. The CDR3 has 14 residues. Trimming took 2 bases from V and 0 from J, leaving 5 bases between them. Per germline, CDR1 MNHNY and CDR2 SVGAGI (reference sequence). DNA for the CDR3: TGTGCCAGCAGTTACCGGAGCTCCTACAATGAGCAGTTCTTC. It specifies CASSYRSSYNEQFF.

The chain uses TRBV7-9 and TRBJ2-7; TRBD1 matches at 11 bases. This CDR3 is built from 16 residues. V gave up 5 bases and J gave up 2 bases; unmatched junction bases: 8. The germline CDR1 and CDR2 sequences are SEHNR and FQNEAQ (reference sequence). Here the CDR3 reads CASSPDRGLIAYEQYF. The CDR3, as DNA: TGTGCCAGCAGCCCGGACAGGGGGCTAATTGCCTACGAGCAGTACTTC.

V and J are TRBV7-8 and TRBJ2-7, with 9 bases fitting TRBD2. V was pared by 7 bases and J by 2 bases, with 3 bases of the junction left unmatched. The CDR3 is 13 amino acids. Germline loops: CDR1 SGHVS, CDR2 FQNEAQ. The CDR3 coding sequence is TGTGCCAGCACTAGCGGGACTCCCTACGAGCAGTACTTC. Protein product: CASTSGTPYEQYF.

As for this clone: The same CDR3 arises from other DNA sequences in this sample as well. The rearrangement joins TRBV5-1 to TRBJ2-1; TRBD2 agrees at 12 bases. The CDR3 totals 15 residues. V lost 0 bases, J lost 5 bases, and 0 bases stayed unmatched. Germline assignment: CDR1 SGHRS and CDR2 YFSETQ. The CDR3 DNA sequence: TGCGCCAGCAGCTTGGGGACTAGCGGGAACAATGAGCAGTTCTTC. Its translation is CASSLGTSGNNEQFF.

The CDR3 is CASSLDGYPGNTDTQYF. CDR3 coding DNA: TGTGCCAGCAGCTTAGACGGGTATCCGGGTAACACAGATACGCAGTATTTT. The rearrangement joins TRBV11-2 to TRBJ2-3; D not certain. The CDR3 has 17 amino acids. Trimming took off 0 bases at V and 2 bases at J, with 15 bases between the two ends. Germline CDR1 SGHAT, CDR2 FQNNGV.

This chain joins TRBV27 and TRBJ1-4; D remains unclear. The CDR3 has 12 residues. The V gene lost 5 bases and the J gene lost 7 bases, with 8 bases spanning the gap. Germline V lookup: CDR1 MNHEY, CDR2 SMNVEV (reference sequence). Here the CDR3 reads CASSPAGEKLFF. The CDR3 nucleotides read TGTGCCAGCAGTCCCGCGGGTGAAAAACTGTTTTTT.

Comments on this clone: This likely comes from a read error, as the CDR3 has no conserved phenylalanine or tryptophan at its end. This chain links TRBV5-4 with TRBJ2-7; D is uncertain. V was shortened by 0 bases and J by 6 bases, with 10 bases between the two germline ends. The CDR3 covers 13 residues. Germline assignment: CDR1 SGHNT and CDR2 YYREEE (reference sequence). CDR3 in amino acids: CASSLVPLSEQYL. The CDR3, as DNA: TGTGCCAGCAGCTTGGTACCACTGAGCGAGCAGTACCTC.

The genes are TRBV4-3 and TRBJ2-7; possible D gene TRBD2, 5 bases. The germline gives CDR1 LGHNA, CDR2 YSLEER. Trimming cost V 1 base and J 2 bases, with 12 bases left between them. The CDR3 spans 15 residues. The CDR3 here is CASSQGMGAAYEQYF. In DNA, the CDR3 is TGCGCCAGCAGCCAAGGTATGGGAGCAGCCTACGAGCAGTACTTC.

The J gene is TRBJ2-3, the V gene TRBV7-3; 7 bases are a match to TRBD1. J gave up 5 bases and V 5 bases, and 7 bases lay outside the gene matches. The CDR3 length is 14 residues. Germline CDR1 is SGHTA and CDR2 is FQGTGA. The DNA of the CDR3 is TGTGCCAGCAGCCCCGGCCAGGGGGAAGATACGCAGTATTTT. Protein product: CASSPGQGEDTQYF.